This T cell receptor (beta chain) was captured in a study of response to subunit inactivated influenza vaccine. MiXCR, applied by TCRdb to the RT-PCR reads, yields one record per CDR3 protein. The sample has roughly 780,000 distinct CDR3 sequences, about 18% seen once. The sample here was PBMCs from blood, taken 5 days after vaccination. The origin of this receptor is a man aged 45-65 years who received an inactivated influenza vaccine.

The CDR3, as DNA: TGCAGTGCTAGAATGAACAGCGATAGCAATCAGCCCCAGCATTTT. Its translation is CSARMNSDSNQPQHF. The V gene is TRBV20-1, the J gene TRBJ1-5, with D unclear. CDR3 length: 15 residues. Germline V gene lookup returns CDR1 DFQATT and CDR2 SNEGSKA (reference sequence). Trimming stripped 2 bases from V and 0 bases from J, with 11 bases between.